A single sample is the source of the 6 T cell receptor beta chains below, sequenced in a study of shared clonotypes between healthy human individuals. Clones were read by immunoSEQ multiplex PCR, and TCRdb kept only the in-frame ones, dropping some. Of 1.4 million or so clones listed, 98% to 99% were seen once; the top ten hold around 0.33%. Sequenced material: naive CD4+ T cells sorted from blood. Subset meaning: CD45RA+ positively selected. These receptors were taken from a man aged 25 to 40 in good health.

The CDR3 loop is CASSYRDRFSYEQYF. The CDR3, as DNA: TGTGCCAGCAGCTACCGGGACCGCTTCTCCTACGAGCAGTACTTC. The chain carries TRBV6-5 and TRBJ2-7; D might be TRBD1 or TRBD2, each matching 5 bases. Germline CDR1 MNHEY, CDR2 SVGAGI. Trimming took off 6 bases at V and 0 bases at J, with 15 bases between the two ends. This CDR3 has 15 residues.

The rearrangement joins TRBV7-9 to TRBJ2-3; 10 nucleotides agree with TRBD1. The V gene end was trimmed by 4 bases and the J gene end by 3 bases; junction bases not matched to a gene: 1. The CDR3 extends over 14 amino acids. Germline CDR1 and CDR2: SEHNR and FQNEAQ (reference sequence). In DNA form, the CDR3 reads TGTGCCAGCAGCTGGGACAGGGGTACAGATACGCAGTATTTT. As protein: CASSWDRGTDTQYF. Together with reference TRBV7-9 and TRBJ2-3, the CDR3 gives the full variable domain: DTGVSQNPRHKITKRGQNVTFRCDPISEHNRLYWYRQTLGQGPEFLTYFQNEAQLEKSRLLSDRFSAERPKGSFSTLEIQRTEQGDSAMYLCASSWDRGTDTQYFGPGTRLTVL.

The V and J genes are TRBV9 and TRBJ2-6; perhaps TRBD1 as D (6 bases). CDR1 is SGDLS and CDR2 is YYNGEE in the germline V gene. This CDR3 region has 16 residues. The V and J ends lost 7 bases and 0 bases respectively, with 14 bases between them. Here the CDR3 reads CASGQGQGSGANVLTF. CDR3 coding DNA: TGTGCCAGCGGCCAGGGACAAGGCTCTGGGGCCAACGTCCTGACTTTC.

This chain uses TRBV5-5 with TRBJ2-2; 8 nucleotides agree with TRBD2. The CDR3 contains 14 residues. CDR1 is SGHKS and CDR2 is YYEKEE in the germline V gene (reference sequence). Trimming removed 8 bases from V and 7 bases from J; junction bases left unmatched: 10. DNA of the CDR3: TGTGCCAGTACCGGGACTAGGGGGATCGGGGAGCTGTTTTTT. Protein product: CASTGTRGIGELFF.

V gene TRBV28 combines with J gene TRBJ2-7; D perhaps matches TRBD2 (5 bases). Germline-derived CDR1 and CDR2 are MDHEN and SYDVKM. This CDR3 comprises 16 residues. V lost 1 base and J 6 bases, leaving 19 bases between the germline ends. CDR3 protein: CASSLFPPRESGEQYF. The CDR3 DNA reads TGTGCCAGCAGTTTATTCCCCCCAAGGGAAAGCGGCGAGCAGTACTTC.

This clone was observed once. The chain carries TRBV2 and TRBJ1-1; no clear D. Germline V CDR1 and CDR2: SNHLY, FYNNEI. The CDR3 extends over 13 amino acids. V was trimmed by 7 bases and J by 0 bases, leaving 9 bases between them. CDR3: CASMVEVNTEAFF. DNA of the CDR3: TGTGCCAGCATGGTGGAGGTGAACACTGAAGCTTTCTTT.